This entry concerns a single T cell receptor (beta chain). Authors' methods: Amplification with reference gene primers provided the estimates of nucleated cell counts. Clones were read by immunoSEQ multiplex PCR, and TCRdb kept only the in-frame ones, dropping some. That table is the source of V, J and clone size, and D and trimming were worked out from the DNA. This table holds approximately 57,000 clones, about 83% found once. This specimen belongs to a study of blood T cell repertoires in COVID-19. Study-level background: Sources were T cells, B-cell-depleted T cells, or PBMCs; the material itself was cDNA or gDNA.

Trimming stripped 4 bases from V and 0 bases from J, with 7 bases between. Germline CDR1 and CDR2: MDHEN and SYDVKM. The CDR3 consists of 14 residues. Specimen: peripheral blood. This sequence originates from a man aged 40-50 years with active COVID-19. This chain uses TRBV28 with TRBJ1-3; D unclear. The CDR3 bases are TGTGCCAGCAGTTCTCCAGGCTCTGGAAACACCATATATTTT. It encodes CASSSPGSGNTIYF. The full variable domain, rest sourced from reference TRBV28 and TRBJ1-3, is DVKVTQSSRYLVKRTGEKVFLECVQDMDHENMFWYRQDPGLGLRLIYFSYDVKMKEKGDIPEGYSVSREKKERFSLILESASTNQTSMYLCASSSPGSGNTIYFGEGSWLTVV.